These 8 T cell receptor beta chains were sequenced from one sample in a study of immune evolution from preneoplasia to lung adenocarcinoma. Some clones are missing from TCRdb's copy, which holds only in-frame ones; the method was immunoSEQ multiplex PCR. The table records some 4,500 clones, approximately 74% of them present only once. The sample taken for sequencing was FFPE adjacent normal lung tissue. These receptors were collected from a person aged 60 to 85 with lung adenocarcinoma.

The genes are TRBV7-6 and TRBJ2-5, with 8 bases lining up with TRBD1. Germline V CDR1 and CDR2: SGHVS, FNYEAQ. The V and J ends lost 5 bases and 5 bases, in that order; junction bases with no gene match: 13. The CDR3 sequence is 16 residues long. CDR3 bases: TGTGCCAGCAGCCTACAGGGGAACAGGGGGACGGAGACCCAGTACTTC. Translating it yields CASSLQGNRGTETQYF.

This clone was seen more than once but under ten times. This rearrangement joins TRBV9 to TRBJ1-3; unclear D gene. Deletions cut 0 bases from V and 4 bases from J, with 11 bases between. The V gene's germline CDR1 is SGDLS and CDR2 YYNGEE. CDR3 length: 15 residues. CDR3 coding DNA: TGTGCCAGCAGCGTAGGACCCTTGGGAGGAAACACCATATATTTT. This encodes CASSVGPLGGNTIYF.

This rearrangement joins TRBV7-9 to TRBJ2-5, with D possibly TRBD2 on 6 matching bases. Germline-derived CDR1 and CDR2 are SEHNR and FQNEAQ (reference sequence). The CDR3 is made up of 13 amino acids. This CDR3 is CAAGLASQETQYF. The CDR3 DNA sequence: TGTGCGGCGGGGTTAGCTTCTCAAGAGACCCAGTACTTC. Complete variable domain (other parts from reference TRBV7-9 and TRBJ2-5): DTGVSQNPRHKITKRGQNVTFRCDPISEHNRLYWYRQTLGQGPEFLTYFQNEAQLEKSRLLSDRFSAERPKGSFSTLEIQRTEQGDSAMYLCAAGLASQETQYFGPGTRLLVL.

The CDR3 here is CASSYLLRVQSQNTEAFF. In DNA, the CDR3 is TGTGCCAGCAGTTACCTCTTGAGGGTACAGAGCCAGAACACTGAAGCTTTCTTT. V usage is TRBV7-9 and J usage is TRBJ1-1; D is unclear. The V and J ends lost 6 bases and 1 base respectively, with 24 bases between them. Germline assignment: CDR1 SEHNR and CDR2 FQNEAQ (reference sequence). CDR3 size: 18 residues. Drawing the rest from reference TRBV7-9 and TRBJ1-1, the complete variable domain is DTGVSQNPRHKITKRGQNVTFRCDPISEHNRLYWYRQTLGQGPEFLTYFQNEAQLEKSRLLSDRFSAERPKGSFSTLEIQRTEQGDSAMYLCASSYLLRVQSQNTEAFFGQGTRLTVV.

This clone was detected only a few times. The chain is built from TRBV19 and TRBJ2-7; D unclear. Germline V lookup: CDR1 LNHDA, CDR2 SQIVND (reference sequence). This CDR3 spans 14 amino acids. V lost 3 bases and J lost 2, with 11 bases in between. Written as DNA, the CDR3 is TGTGCCAGTAGTATCGGTAGCCGCGCCTACGAGCAGTACTTC. Its protein is CASSIGSRAYEQYF.

The chain employs TRBV28 and TRBJ1-5; D not certain. Germline CDR1 and CDR2: MDHEN and SYDVKM. The CDR3 runs to 14 residues. V was clipped by 3 bases and J by 0 bases, with 6 bases between them. The DNA for the CDR3 is TGTGCCAGCAGTTTGGCAGGTAGCAATCAGCCCCAGCATTTT. Amino acids: CASSLAGSNQPQHF.

This clone was counted only a few times. The chain carries TRBV27 and TRBJ1-1, with D maybe TRBD1 (6 bases). The length of the CDR3 is 15 residues. The V end lost 8 bases, the J end lost 1 base, and 17 bases lay between the germline ends. Germline V gene sequence: CDR1 MNHEY, CDR2 SMNVEV (reference sequence). The CDR3 here is CASGPRGGSNTEAFF. The CDR3 DNA reads as TGTGCCAGCGGCCCAAGGGGGGGCTCGAACACTGAAGCTTTCTTT.

The chain uses TRBV28 and TRBJ2-2; D is undetermined. Trimming pared 7 bases from V and 4 bases from J, leaving 16 bases between. CDR1 MDHEN and CDR2 SYDVKM come from the germline V gene. This CDR3 contains 15 residues. The CDR3 here is CASTPPGLGTGELFF. The CDR3 DNA reads as TGTGCCAGCACTCCCCCCGGGCTGGGCACCGGGGAGCTGTTTTTT.